This T cell receptor (beta chain) was recorded in a study of T cells in Graves' hyperthyroidism and ophthalmopathy. Study at large: Any treatment followed the collection of peripheral blood at initial diagnosis. Study results and caveats: Most expanded thyroid clonotypes above 0.001 also appeared in blood.

The germline V gene has CDR1 SGDLS and CDR2 YYNGEE. The CDR3 length is 16 residues. V dropped 2 bases and J dropped 2 bases, with 17 bases sitting between them. This clonotype has ten or more counts. Its specificity is not known. Amplification targeted TCR beta CDR3 regions from RNA transcripts. HTBI primers drove first-round RT-PCR of the TCR CDR3. TCRdb ran MiXCR on the multiplex PCR reads and lists one entry per CDR3 protein. The sample shows around 520,000 distinct CDR3 sequences, around 14% of them seen only once. Sequencing used blood. The V gene is TRBV9, the J gene TRBJ2-7; D possibly corresponds to TRBD2 (6 bases). This TCR derives from a woman younger than 30 with Graves' hyperthyroidism. CDR3 nucleotides: TGTGCCAGCAGCGTTACTGGGACTCTGGGAACCTACGAGCAGTACTTC. As protein: CASSVTGTLGTYEQYF. Looking up the rest from reference TRBV9 and TRBJ2-7 gives the full variable domain: DSGVTQTPKHLITATGQRVTLRCSPRSGDLSVYWYQQSLDQGLQFLIQYYNGEERAKGNILERFSAQQFPDLHSELNLSSLELGDSALYFCASSVTGTLGTYEQYFGPGTRLTVT.